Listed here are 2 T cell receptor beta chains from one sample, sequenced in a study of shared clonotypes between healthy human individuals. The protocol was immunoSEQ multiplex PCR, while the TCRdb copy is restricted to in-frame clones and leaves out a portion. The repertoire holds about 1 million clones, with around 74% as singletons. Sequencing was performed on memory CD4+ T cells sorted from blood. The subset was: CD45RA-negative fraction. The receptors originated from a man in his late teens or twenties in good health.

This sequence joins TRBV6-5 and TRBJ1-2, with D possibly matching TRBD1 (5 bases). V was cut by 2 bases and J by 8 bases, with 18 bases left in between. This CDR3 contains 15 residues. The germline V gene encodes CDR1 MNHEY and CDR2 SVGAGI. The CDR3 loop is CASSYDRRSGAGYTF. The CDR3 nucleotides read TGTGCCAGCAGTTACGATCGACGGTCCGGGGCGGGCTACACCTTC.

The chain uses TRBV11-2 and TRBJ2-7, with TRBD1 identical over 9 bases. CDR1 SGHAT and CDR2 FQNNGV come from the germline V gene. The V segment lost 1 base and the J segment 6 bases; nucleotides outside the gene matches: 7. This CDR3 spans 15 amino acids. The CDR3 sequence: CASSLAGQGTSEQYF. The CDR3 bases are TGTGCCAGCAGCTTAGCGGGACAGGGAACGAGCGAGCAGTACTTC.